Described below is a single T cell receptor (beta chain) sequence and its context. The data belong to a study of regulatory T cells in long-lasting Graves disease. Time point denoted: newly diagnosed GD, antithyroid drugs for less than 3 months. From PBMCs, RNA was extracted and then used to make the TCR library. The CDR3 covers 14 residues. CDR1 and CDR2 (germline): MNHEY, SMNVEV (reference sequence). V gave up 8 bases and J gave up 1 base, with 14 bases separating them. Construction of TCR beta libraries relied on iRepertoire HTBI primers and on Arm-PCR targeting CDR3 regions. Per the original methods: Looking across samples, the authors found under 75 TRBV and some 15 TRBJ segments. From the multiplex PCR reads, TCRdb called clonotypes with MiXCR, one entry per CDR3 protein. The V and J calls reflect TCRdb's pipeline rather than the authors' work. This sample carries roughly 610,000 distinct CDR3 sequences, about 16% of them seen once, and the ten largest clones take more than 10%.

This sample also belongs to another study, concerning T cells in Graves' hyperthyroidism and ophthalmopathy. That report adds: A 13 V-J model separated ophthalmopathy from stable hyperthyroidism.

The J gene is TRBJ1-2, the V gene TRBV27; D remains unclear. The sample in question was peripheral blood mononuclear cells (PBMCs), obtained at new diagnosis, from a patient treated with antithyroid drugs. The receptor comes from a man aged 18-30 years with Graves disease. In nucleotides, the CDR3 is TGTGCCAGCCGTTCTCTAAGCGGTAACTATGGCTACACCTTC. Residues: CASRSLSGNYGYTF.